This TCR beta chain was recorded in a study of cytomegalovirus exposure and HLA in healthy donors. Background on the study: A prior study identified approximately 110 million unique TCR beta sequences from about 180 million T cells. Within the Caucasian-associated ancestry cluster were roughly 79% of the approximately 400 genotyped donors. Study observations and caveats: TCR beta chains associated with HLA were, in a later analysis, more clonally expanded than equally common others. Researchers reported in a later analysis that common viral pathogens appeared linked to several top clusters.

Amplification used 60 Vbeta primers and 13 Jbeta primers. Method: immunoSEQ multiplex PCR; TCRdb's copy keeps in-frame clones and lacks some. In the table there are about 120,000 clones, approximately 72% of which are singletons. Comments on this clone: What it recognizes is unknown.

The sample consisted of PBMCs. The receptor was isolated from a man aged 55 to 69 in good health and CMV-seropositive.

The CDR3 DNA follows: TGTGCCAGCAGCCAACTTTTGGGACAGGGGACCGGGGAGCTGTTTTTT. Translating it yields CASSQLLGQGTGELFF. V is TRBV14 and J is TRBJ2-2; 10 bases line up with TRBD1. The CDR3 runs 16 residues. Unmatched junction bases numbered 5, after V lost 2 bases and J lost 5 bases. Per the germline V gene, CDR1 is SGHDN and CDR2 is FVKESK.